These 25 T cell receptor beta chains share one sample of origin, sequenced in a study of early T cells in non-severe SARS-CoV-2 infection. TCRdb ran MiXCR on the 5' RACE reads and lists one entry per CDR3 protein. The data contain some 96,000 distinct CDR3 sequences, 15% of them singletons. Sequenced material: whole blood. These receptors came from an adult who was a healthcare worker with PCR-confirmed SARS-CoV-2 infection or an uninfected control (not recorded which).

In its sample, this clonotype was seen a few times. The J gene is TRBJ2-3, the V gene TRBV20-1; D unclear. Germline values: CDR1 DFQATT, CDR2 SNEGSKA (reference sequence). V was shortened by 5 bases and J by 6 bases, with 9 bases between the two germline ends. CDR3 length: 11 residues. The CDR3 spells CSAPRSDTQYF. The CDR3 bases are TGCAGTGCTCCTCGCTCGGATACGCAGTATTTT.

This clonotype was observed many times. V gene TRBV20-1 combines with J gene TRBJ2-1; the match to TRBD2 covers 12 bases. The CDR3 consists of 16 residues. With 0 bases clipped from V and 3 bases from J, the junction kept 3 bases outside the gene matches. Germline CDR1 DFQATT, CDR2 SNEGSKA (reference sequence). The CDR3 sequence: CSARDLAGGDYNEQFF. Here the CDR3 DNA reads TGCAGTGCTAGAGATCTAGCGGGAGGGGACTACAATGAGCAGTTCTTC.

This clonotype has only a few counts. The rearrangement uses TRBV5-5 and TRBJ2-3; 15 positions match TRBD2. This CDR3 is 19 amino acids long. The V gene end was trimmed by 4 bases and the J gene end by 6 bases; junction bases not matched to a gene: 15. The germline V gene encodes CDR1 SGHKS and CDR2 YYEKEE (reference sequence). The DNA of the CDR3 is TGTGCCAGCAGCGTCGGACTAGCGGGAGGGTCTCGGTCTAGGGATACGCAGTATTTT. Protein sequence: CASSVGLAGGSRSRDTQYF.

The chain combines TRBV6-5 with TRBJ2-1; 16 bases agree with TRBD2. Germline CDR1 and CDR2: MNHEY and SVGAGI. The CDR3 sequence is 15 residues long. V dropped 8 bases and J dropped 8; count of bases not matched to a gene: 6. The CDR3 sequence: CASSWGLAGGYEQFF. The CDR3 bases are TGTGCCAGCTCCTGGGGACTAGCGGGAGGGTATGAGCAGTTCTTC.

V is TRBV6-1 and J is TRBJ2-1; no definite D call. CDR1 is MNHNS and CDR2 is SASEGT in the germline V gene. The V end lost 4 bases, the J end lost 8 bases, and 6 bases lay between the germline ends. This CDR3 comprises 11 residues. The CDR3 here is CASSVRDEQFF. The CDR3 DNA reads as TGTGCCAGCAGTGTTAGGGATGAGCAGTTCTTC.

This clonotype has only a few counts. This CDR3 is CASSPPPTGEGEQYF. Written as DNA, the CDR3 is TGTGCCAGCTCACCACCGCCGACAGGGGAGGGCGAGCAGTACTTC. The chain has TRBV18 and TRBJ2-7, with D perhaps matching TRBD1 (8 bases). Deletions cut 0 bases from V and 6 bases from J, with 15 bases between. Germline lookup yields CDR1 KGHSH and CDR2 LQKENI. There are 15 residues in the CDR3.

The rearrangement links TRBV29-1 to TRBJ2-3, with D possibly TRBD2 on 6 matching bases. Germline V gene data show CDR1 as SQVTM and CDR2 as ANQGSEA. This CDR3 is 13 amino acids long. V lost 3 bases and J 1 base, leaving 8 bases between the germline ends. DNA of the CDR3: TGCAGCGTTGAGTCGGGGGGCACAGATACGCAGTATTTT. This encodes CSVESGGTDTQYF.

A few counts support this clonotype. J is TRBJ1-5 and V is TRBV15; D is unresolved. The V gene lost 0 bases and the J gene lost 7 bases, with 10 bases spanning the gap. CDR1 is LNHNV and CDR2 is YYDKDF in the germline V gene (reference sequence). This CDR3 region has 14 residues. CDR3 sequence reads: CATSRDRGTQPQHF. In nucleotides, the CDR3 is TGTGCCACCAGCAGAGATCGGGGAACGCAGCCCCAGCATTTT.

The genes are TRBV6-5 and TRBJ1-5, with D hard to call. The CDR3 is 14 amino acids. V lost 6 bases and J 0 bases, leaving 9 bases between the germline ends. The germline V gene encodes CDR1 MNHEY and CDR2 SVGAGI. CDR3 in amino acids: CASRGGSSNQPQHF. In DNA form, the CDR3 reads TGTGCCAGCAGAGGAGGGAGTAGCAATCAGCCCCAGCATTTT.

V usage is TRBV2 and J usage is TRBJ2-3; weak D call: TRBD2 (5 bases). V lost 3 bases, J lost 7 bases, and 14 bases lay in between. The CDR3 sequence is 14 residues long. Germline V gene lookup returns CDR1 SNHLY and CDR2 FYNNEI. The CDR3 coding sequence is TGTGCCAGCAGTGAGAGGGCTAATTCGAATACGCAGTATTTT. It is translated as CASSERANSNTQYF.

This clonotype was recorded a few times. The chain joins TRBV20-1 to TRBJ2-3; TRBD2 matches 12 bases. The germline gives CDR1 DFQATT, CDR2 SNEGSKA (reference sequence). V trimming: 5 bases; J trimming: 6 bases; junction bases outside the gene matches: 6. CDR3 length: 14 residues. The CDR3 is CSASTSGGGDTQYF. DNA of the CDR3: TGCAGTGCTTCGACTAGCGGGGGCGGGGATACGCAGTATTTT.

On this clonotype: Germline and junction disagree at one end, which may indicate a read error. The chain has TRBV7-6 and TRBJ2-7; tentative D call: TRBD1 (6 bases). Germline CDR1 and CDR2: SGHVS and FNYEAQ. The CDR3 runs 15 residues. CDR3 coding DNA: TGTGCCAGCAGCCAGGGGCCAGGCGTCTCCTGCGAGCAGTACTTC. This codes for CASSQGPGVSCEQYF.

There are many counts of this clonotype. The chain links TRBV5-1 to TRBJ2-2; 7 bases are shared with TRBD2. Germline CDR1 and CDR2: SGHRS and YFSETQ. Trimming took 1 base from V and 0 from J; bases not matched to a gene: 6. The CDR3 length is 17 residues. This CDR3 reads CASSLLPSGSNTGELFF. The CDR3 coding sequence is TGCGCCAGCAGCTTGCTCCCTAGCGGATCGAACACCGGGGAGCTGTTTTTT. Using reference TRBV5-1 and TRBJ2-2 for the parts outside the CDR3, the full variable domain is KAGVTQTPRYLIKTRGQQVTLSCSPISGHRSVSWYQQTPGQGLQFLFEYFSETQRNKGNFPGRFSGRQFSNSRSEMNVSTLELGDSALYLCASSLLPSGSNTGELFFGEGSRLTVL.

This chain joins TRBV29-1 and TRBJ1-1; no clear D gene. The CDR3 has 13 residues. V dropped 3 bases and J dropped 6 bases, with 14 bases sitting between them. From germline, CDR1 is SQVTM and CDR2 ANQGSEA. The CDR3 DNA sequence: TGCAGCGTTGATCTAGGGATTGGGGCTGAAGCTTTCTTT. Its translation is CSVDLGIGAEAFF. Full variable domain (outside the CDR3, taken from reference TRBV29-1 and TRBJ1-1): SAVISQKPSRDICQRGTSLTIQCQVDSQVTMMFWYRQQPGQSLTLIATANQGSEATYESGFVIDKFPISRPNLTFSTLTVSNMSPEDSSIYLCSVDLGIGAEAFFGQGTRLTVV.

Only a few counts were recorded for this clonotype. The chain recombines TRBV7-9 with TRBJ1-1; 7 positions agree with TRBD1. The CDR3 has 10 amino acids. CDR1 and CDR2 (germline): SEHNR, FQNEAQ (reference sequence). The CDR3 region is CRQGDTEAFF. The CDR3 bases are TGTAGACAGGGCGACACTGAAGCTTTCTTT.

This clonotype was detected many times. The rearrangement links TRBV20-1 to TRBJ1-4; TRBD1 matches at 7 bases. The CDR3 runs to 14 residues. Germline lookup yields CDR1 DFQATT and CDR2 SNEGSKA (reference sequence). Germline trimming cut 3 bases from V and 3 bases from J; bases unmatched to any gene: 4. The CDR3 nucleotides are TGCAGTGCTAGTAGTCAGGGGGCTAATGAAAAACTGTTTTTT. It specifies CSASSQGANEKLFF.

The genes are TRBV25-1 and TRBJ2-2, with D perhaps matching TRBD1 or TRBD2 (5 bases each). The CDR3 runs 15 residues. The germline V and J ends were trimmed by 4 bases and 3 bases, with 12 bases remaining between them. The germline V gene has CDR1 MGHDK and CDR2 SYGVNS. CDR3 DNA: TGTGCCAGCAGTGCTTCGGGGCGAGACACCGGGGAGCTGTTTTTT. Translated, it gives CASSASGRDTGELFF.

This clonotype was counted a few times. The J gene is TRBJ2-2, the V gene TRBV28; maybe TRBD1 (5 bases). The germline gives CDR1 MDHEN, CDR2 SYDVKM. Trimming pared 7 bases from V and 7 bases from J, leaving 10 bases between. This CDR3 contains 12 residues. CDR3 in DNA: TGTGCCAGCACCATAAGGGGCGGGGAGCTGTTTTTT. This gives the protein CASTIRGGELFF.

V usage is TRBV12-5 and J usage is TRBJ2-1, with no clear D. Germline-derived CDR1 and CDR2 are LGHNT and FRNRAP. V was trimmed by 2 bases and J by 12 bases, leaving 5 bases between them. The length of the CDR3 is 10 residues. CDR3 in DNA: TGTGCTAGTGGTTTGTCGCCGCAGTTCTTC. Protein product: CASGLSPQFF.

This clonotype was counted at least ten times. This chain connects TRBV7-9 to TRBJ1-1; D unclear. With 5 bases removed from V and 5 bases from J, the gap between germline ends came to 3 bases. Looked up from germline, CDR1 is SEHNR and CDR2 is FQNEAQ (reference sequence). The CDR3 sequence is 10 residues long. CDR3 coding DNA: TGTGCCAGCAGCGCGACTGAAGCTTTCTTT. It yields the protein CASSATEAFF.

The chain uses TRBV16 and TRBJ1-2, with D hard to call. V lost 0 bases to trimming and J lost 4 bases, with 9 bases between them. The CDR3 contains 14 residues. From germline, CDR1 is KGHSY and CDR2 FQNENV. The DNA of the CDR3 is TGTGCCAGCAGCCAATCGAAAAGGGTCTATGGCTACACCTTC. Protein: CASSQSKRVYGYTF.

The chain links TRBV20-1 to TRBJ1-5, with D perhaps TRBD1 (5 bases). Germline V gene sequence: CDR1 DFQATT, CDR2 SNEGSKA (reference sequence). The length of the CDR3 is 15 residues. The V gene lost 6 bases and the J gene lost 4 bases, with 19 bases spanning the gap. This chain's CDR3 is CSAVRRGATNQPQHF. CDR3 sequence (DNA): TGCAGTGCCGTCCGCCGAGGGGCCACTAATCAGCCCCAGCATTTT.

This clonotype was recorded many times. The CDR3 bases are TGTGCCGGGGGCGGCGGCACCGGGGAGCTGTTTTTT. It is translated as CAGGGGTGELFF. The chain combines TRBV28 with TRBJ2-2; the D gene is possibly TRBD1 (6 bases). Trimming left V 11 bases short and J 4 bases short, with 11 bases between. CDR1 and CDR2 from the germline V gene are MDHEN and SYDVKM. This CDR3 spans 12 amino acids. The full variable domain, with the rest looked up from reference TRBV28 and TRBJ2-2, is DVKVTQSSRYLVKRTGEKVFLECVQDMDHENMFWYRQDPGLGLRLIYFSYDVKMKEKGDIPEGYSVSREKKERFSLILESASTNQTSMYLCAGGGGTGELFFGEGSRLTVL.

This clonotype has more than one count but fewer than ten. The V call is TRBV28, the J call TRBJ1-1; a possible D gene is TRBD1 (5 bases). The CDR3 consists of 13 residues. CDR1 and CDR2 (germline): MDHEN, SYDVKM. The V and J ends lost 5 bases and 8 bases respectively, with 15 bases between them. This CDR3 reads CASSRLLTEEAFF. Here the CDR3 DNA reads TGTGCCAGCAGTCGACTTTTGACAGAAGAAGCTTTCTTT.

This clonotype was counted a few times. The chain recombines TRBV29-1 with TRBJ1-1, with TRBD1 identical over 9 bases. The J segment lost 5 bases and the V segment lost 7 bases, leaving 8 bases of the junction unmatched. The CDR3 has 13 residues. Germline CDR1 and CDR2: SQVTM and ANQGSEA. The CDR3 nucleotides are TGCAGCGGCCTACAGGGGGCTGAAACTGAAGCTTTCTTT. Translation: CSGLQGAETEAFF.